This entry lists 27 T cell receptor beta chains sequenced from one sample in a study of molecular identifiers for immune sequencing clone quantification. TCRdb used MiXCR to reprocess the PCR reads, holding one entry per CDR3 protein. The sample shows fewer than 350,000 distinct CDR3 sequences, around a fifth of them seen only once. The sequenced material came from naive CD8+ T cells from blood, with Jurkat cell RNA spiked in. Specified subset: FACS-sorted CD8+CD4-CCR7+CD45RA+ naive T cells. Receptor source: a human donor in good health. Some libraries in this study had Jurkat cell RNA spiked in.

In this sample, this clonotype turned up many times. The genes are TRBV14 and TRBJ2-7; no clear D. Trimming removed 3 bases at V and 0 bases at J, with 9 bases between. Germline V CDR1 and CDR2: SGHDN, FVKESK. This CDR3 comprises 14 residues. The chain's CDR3 is CASSHGGVSYEQYF. The CDR3 bases are TGTGCCAGCAGCCACGGTGGGGTCTCCTACGAGCAGTACTTC.

On this clonotype: A read error may be the cause here, since a much bigger clone is one base away. In nucleotides, the CDR3 is TGTGCCAGCAGCTCGACAGCCTATAGCAATCAGCTCCAGCATTTT. Translated, it gives CASSSTAYSNQLQHF. This chain joins TRBV7-8 and TRBJ1-5, with a weak D call TRBD1 (5 bases). This CDR3 spans 15 amino acids. CDR1 and CDR2 from the germline V gene are SGHVS and FQNEAQ.

In regard to this clonotype: This may arise from a read error, as a much more abundant clone is one base away. The rearrangement joins TRBV4-1 to TRBJ1-4; possibly TRBD1 for D (5 bases). Germline V lookup: CDR1 MGHRA, CDR2 YSYEKL. The length of the CDR3 is 14 residues. CDR3 bases: TGCGCCAGCAGCCTTGCTGTGGGGGTCGAAAAACTGTCTTTT. Translated: CASSLAVGVEKLSF.

This clonotype showed up many times. The V gene is TRBV4-3, the J gene TRBJ2-5, with unresolved D. The CDR3 is made up of 16 amino acids. Germline CDR1 LGHNA, CDR2 YSLEER. V lost 0 bases, J lost 2 bases, and 13 bases lay in between. In DNA, the CDR3 is TGCGCCAGCAGCCAAGATCGCTCGGTCGGGCAAGAGACCCAGTACTTC. Translated: CASSQDRSVGQETQYF.

About this clonotype: A much larger clone differs by one base, so this may be a read error. This chain links TRBV2 with TRBJ2-7; D is unresolved. Trimming stripped 3 bases from V and 7 bases from J, with 22 bases between. Germline V CDR1 and CDR2: SNHLY, FYNNEI. This CDR3 has 16 amino acids. The CDR3 is CASSEDPRPSYNEQYF. The DNA of the CDR3 is TGTGCCAGCAGTGAGGACCCTCGGCCCTCCTACAATGAGCAGTACTTC.

As concerns this clonotype: A much more abundant neighbour one base away suggests this may be a read error. The V and J genes are TRBV7-6 and TRBJ2-3; a possible D gene is TRBD2 (5 bases). CDR3 length: 17 amino acids. Germline V gene lookup returns CDR1 SGHVS and CDR2 FNYEAQ. CDR3 bases: TGTGCCAGCAGCAGGAGAGGGCGGCAGGCTACTACAGATGCGCAGTATTTT. Amino acids: CASSRRGRQATTDAQYF.

This clonotype was counted ten times or more. J is TRBJ2-7 and V is TRBV5-1; 8 nucleotides align to TRBD1. The V gene's germline CDR1 is SGHRS and CDR2 YFSETQ. V lost 0 bases and J lost 3; bases outside the gene matches: 8. CDR3 length: 16 residues. The CDR3 loop is CASSLGPQGGYYEQYF. Here the CDR3 DNA reads TGCGCCAGCAGCTTGGGACCACAGGGGGGATACTACGAGCAGTACTTC.

This chain connects TRBV28 to TRBJ1-6; perhaps TRBD1 as D (5 bases). V dropped 5 bases and J dropped 12 bases, with 17 bases sitting between them. CDR1 MDHEN and CDR2 SYDVKM come from the germline V gene. This CDR3 has 14 residues. The chain's CDR3 is CASSPPGPTIPLHF. CDR3 coding DNA: TGTGCCAGCAGTCCACCGGGACCCACTATACCCCTCCACTTT.

Turning to this clonotype: Compared with germline, one end of the junction differs, possibly owing to a read error. The gene calls are TRBV20-1 and TRBJ1-5; D is ambiguous. CDR3 size: 11 residues. Germline-derived CDR1 and CDR2 are DFQATT and SNEGSKA (reference sequence). DNA for the CDR3: TGCAGTGCTAGATCGGGGTCCGGATATTTTTTT. As protein: CSARSGSGYFF.

The rearrangement links TRBV30 to TRBJ2-7; D not certain. Germline CDR1 is GTSNPN and CDR2 is SVGIG (reference sequence). The ends were cut back, 0 bases at V and 4 bases at J, with 13 bases in the middle. The CDR3 length is 14 residues. Here the CDR3 DNA reads TGTGCCTGGAGTGTACTGGGCCCCCCTTACGAGCAGTACTTC. Its translation: CAWSVLGPPYEQYF.

This clonotype has ten or more counts. The J gene is TRBJ1-5, the V gene TRBV6-2 or TRBV6-3, with a weak D call TRBD1 (5 bases). Germline V gene data show CDR1 as MNHEY and CDR2 as SVGEGT. Trimming cost V 5 bases and J 0 bases, with 11 bases left between them. The CDR3 is 15 residues long. CDR3 in amino acids: CASSTRQSSNQPQHF. The CDR3 coding sequence is TGTGCCAGCAGTACCAGACAGTCTAGCAATCAGCCCCAGCATTTT.

The genes are TRBV11-2 and TRBJ2-7, with unresolved D. CDR3 size: 14 residues. Deletions cut 8 bases from V and 4 bases from J, with 18 bases between. The V gene's germline CDR1 is SGHAT and CDR2 FQNNGV. DNA of the CDR3: TGTGCCAGCTCTCTGGGTCCCGAGGAGTACGAGCAGTACTTC. This codes for CASSLGPEEYEQYF.

This clonotype occurred a few times. The chain employs TRBV6-6 and TRBJ1-5; unclear D gene. The CDR3 sequence is 14 residues long. Trimming removed 6 bases from V and 7 bases from J, with 16 bases in between. CDR1 is MNHNY and CDR2 is SVGAGI in the germline V gene (reference sequence). CDR3 protein: CASRERDVRQPQHF. Written as DNA, the CDR3 is TGTGCCAGCAGGGAACGAGATGTTCGCCAGCCCCAGCATTTT.

V gene TRBV10-3 combines with J gene TRBJ2-7; TRBD1 matches 8 bases. Per the germline V gene, CDR1 is ENHRY and CDR2 is SYGVKD. The CDR3 is 11 amino acids. With V trimmed by 10 bases and J by 6 bases, 5 bases remained unmatched. The CDR3 loop is CASGQGGEQYF. CDR3 DNA sequence: TGTGCCAGCGGACAGGGAGGCGAGCAGTACTTC.

This clonotype was counted many times. The J gene is TRBJ1-3, the V gene TRBV7-9, with D tentatively TRBD1 (5 bases). Trimming removed 3 bases from V and 4 bases from J, with 13 bases in between. The CDR3 consists of 15 residues. The germline V gene encodes CDR1 SEHNR and CDR2 FQNEAQ (reference sequence). As DNA, the CDR3 is TGTGCCAGCAGCTTCTACGACAGTGCCGGAAACACCATATATTTT. Protein sequence: CASSFYDSAGNTIYF.

The V gene is TRBV6-2 or TRBV6-3, the J gene TRBJ2-3; TRBD2 is a possible D gene (5 bases). V lost 0 bases and J 8 bases, leaving 18 bases between the germline ends. This CDR3 comprises 16 residues. Germline assignment: CDR1 MNHEY and CDR2 SVGEGT. The CDR3 DNA reads as TGTGCCAGCAGTTACTCGGTCATACCCCGCGAGGGTACGCAGTATTTT. This sequence encodes CASSYSVIPREGTQYF.

Concerning this clonotype: A much larger clone differs from this one at a single base, so this may be a read error. The rearrangement uses TRBV6-5 and TRBJ2-7, with D perhaps TRBD2 (5 bases). Germline V gene lookup returns CDR1 MNHEY and CDR2 SVGAGI. CDR3 size: 13 residues. The CDR3 nucleotides are TGTGCCGGCAGTTACGACGACTATAACGAGCAGTACTTC. Protein sequence: CAGSYDDYNEQYF.

Regarding this clonotype: A much larger clone differs from this one at a single base, so this may be a read error. The rearrangement links TRBV10-3 to TRBJ2-5, with D unclear. Looked up from germline, CDR1 is ENHRY and CDR2 is SYGVKD. Deletions cut 2 bases from V and 2 bases from J, with 6 bases between. The CDR3 covers 13 residues. The CDR3 sequence: CAISERLQETQYF. The CDR3 DNA follows: TGTGCCATCAGTGAGCGACTGCAAGAGACCCAGTACTTC.

Note on this clonotype: This could be a read error, since a much larger clone is one nucleotide away. The chain employs TRBV2 and TRBJ1-5; D not resolved. This CDR3 contains 15 residues. CDR1 is SNHLY and CDR2 is FYNNEI in the germline V gene. The germline V and J ends were trimmed by 3 bases and 5 bases, with 14 bases remaining between them. CDR3 in DNA: TGTGCCAGCAGTGAGGCAGGCCCGGAATATCAGCCCCAGCATTTT. It encodes CASSEAGPEYQPQHF.

On this clonotype itself: Just one base apart from a much larger clone, this may be a read error. The chain links TRBV6-5 to TRBJ2-5; no definite D call. This CDR3 has 14 amino acids. Germline CDR1 and CDR2: MNHEY and SVGAGI. CDR3 in amino acids: CASSYLTGQVTQYF. In DNA, the CDR3 is TGTGCCAGCAGTTACCTGACCGGGCAAGTGACCCAGTACTTC.

To note about this clonotype: A read error may be the cause here, since a much bigger clone is one base away. This chain joins TRBV25-1 and TRBJ1-6; possibly TRBD1 for D (6 bases). The CDR3 totals 18 residues. CDR1 is MGHDK and CDR2 is SYGVNS in the germline V gene. DNA of the CDR3: TGTGCCAGCAGTGGAAGACAGGATGGGAGCTCCTATAATGCACCCCTCCACTTT. Its protein is CASSGRQDGSSYNAPLHF.

This clonotype was observed a single time. Sequence at one end of the junction differs from germline and may be a read error. CDR3 in DNA: TGTGCCGGCAGTCTTAGCCTCGGAGGGGACAGGGCCACAGATACGCAGTATTTT. This encodes CAGSLSLGGDRATDTQYF. The V and J genes are TRBV12-3 or TRBV12-4 and TRBJ2-3, with 9 bases lining up with TRBD1. The CDR3 covers 18 residues.

This sequence joins TRBV18 and TRBJ2-3, with D perhaps TRBD2 (5 bases). This CDR3 has 17 amino acids. Germline values: CDR1 KGHSH, CDR2 LQKENI. The germline V and J ends were trimmed by 8 bases and 6 bases, with 27 bases remaining between them. The CDR3 region has the DNA TGTGCCAGCCGAGGACTGACCTCGGTAGACCTTTCGGATACGCAGTATTTT. This codes for CASRGLTSVDLSDTQYF.

Only one count was recorded for this clonotype. An end of the junction does not agree with germline; a read error may underlie this. V and J are TRBV14 and TRBJ1-2; D is unclear. CDR3 length: 15 residues. Germline V gene lookup returns CDR1 SGHDN and CDR2 FVKESK. CDR3 region: CAGSQYYTASYGYTF. DNA for the CDR3: TGTGCCGGCAGCCAATACTACACCGCTAGCTATGGCTACACCTTC.

This CDR3 is CSARDDRLNTEAFF. CDR3 bases: TGCAGTGCTAGAGATGACAGACTAAACACTGAAGCTTTCTTT. V and J are TRBV20-1 and TRBJ1-1; weak D call: TRBD1 (5 bases). Trimming took 0 bases from V and 2 from J, leaving 10 bases between them. Per germline, CDR1 DFQATT and CDR2 SNEGSKA (reference sequence). CDR3 length: 14 amino acids.

This clonotype was seen repeatedly, ten times or more. The chain is built from TRBV9 and TRBJ2-1; 11 nucleotides agree with TRBD2. J lost 8 bases, V lost 3 bases, and 10 bases had no gene match. Germline CDR1 is SGDLS and CDR2 is YYNGEE. The CDR3 runs 16 residues. In DNA form, the CDR3 reads TGTGCCAGCAGCGCCAATAGCGGGGGGGCCGGCTATGAGCAGTTCTTC. Encoded protein: CASSANSGGAGYEQFF.

Many counts were recorded for this clonotype. This sequence joins TRBV14 and TRBJ2-5; maybe TRBD2 (6 bases). V was clipped by 5 bases and J by 0 bases, with 13 bases between them. CDR3 size: 15 residues. In germline, CDR1 is SGHDN, CDR2 FVKESK. The CDR3 bases are TGTGCCAGCAGCTCCCTAGCGTGGAACCAAGAGACCCAGTACTTC. Translation: CASSSLAWNQETQYF.